Given below is one T cell receptor beta chain in context. The antigen is undetermined. This sample was included in a study of cytomegalovirus exposure and HLA in healthy donors. Study-wide findings and caveats: Sequencing depth roughly uniform across donors was assumed in presence/absence analyses. The later analysis indicated that the majority of CMV-associated TCR beta chains appeared HLA-restricted. Cytomegalovirus-associated TCR beta chains were listed, numbering some 150.

The V gene's germline CDR1 is SGHRS and CDR2 YFSETQ. J lost 2 bases, V lost 4 bases, and 5 bases had no gene match. This CDR3 comprises 14 residues. Use of 60 Vbeta and 13 Jbeta primers characterized the PCR. Measured with immunoSEQ multiplex PCR; TCRdb has only the in-frame clones, and not every one. The sample has roughly 96,000 clones; roughly 74% are singletons. The TCR was taken from a female donor in good health and CMV-seropositive. This chain connects TRBV5-1 to TRBJ2-5; the match to TRBD1 covers 7 bases. The sequenced sample was PBMCs. The CDR3 bases are TGCGCCAGCAGCCCGGGACAGATACAAGAGACCCAGTACTTC. It is translated as CASSPGQIQETQYF.